These T cell receptor beta chains were read from a single sample in a study of cytomegalovirus exposure and HLA in healthy donors. Sequencing used immunoSEQ multiplex PCR; TCRdb keeps in-frame clones, though not all of them. This table holds about 210,000 clones, around 79% found once. Specimen: PBMCs. These receptors were taken from a male donor in good health and CMV-seronegative. Both conserved end residues are part of each CDR3. A D gene is named only where the DNA matches it firmly. A row's size may be missing; if present it is once, few, many or a size class.

CDR3 length,V gene,J gene,D gene,clone size,CDR3 DNA,CDR3 protein
13,TRBV7-3,TRBJ1-5,-,-,TGTGCCAGCAGCTTAGTCCAGGGACAGCCCCAGCATTTT,CASSLVQGQPQHF
13,TRBV7-2,TRBJ2-2,-,-,TGTGCCAGCAGCCAGGACAGCACCGGGGAGCTGTTTTTT,CASSQDSTGELFF
14,TRBV6-5,TRBJ1-4,-,-,TGTGCCAGCAGTTACCGCACAGGTGGCGAAAAACTGTTTTTT,CASSYRTGGEKLFF
13,TRBV7-9,TRBJ1-5,TRBD1,few,TGTGCCAGAAGACAGGGGGGTAATCAGCCCCAGCATTTT,CARRQGGNQPQHF
13,TRBV5-8,TRBJ1-6,TRBD1,-,TGTGCCAGCAGCCACAGGGGAGGTTCACCCCTCCACTTT,CASSHRGGSPLHF
14,TRBV7-2,TRBJ2-5,TRBD1,once,TGTGCCAGCAGCTTAAACAGGGGTGGGGAGACCCAGTACTTC,CASSLNRGGETQYF
12,TRBV7-2,TRBJ1-2,-,-,TGTGCCAGCAGCTTAGACGAGGAAGGCTACACCTTC,CASSLDEEGYTF
14,TRBV6-1,TRBJ2-1,-,-,TGTGCCAGCAGTGAAACGAGTTCCTACAATGAGCAGTTCTTC,CASSETSSYNEQFF
15,TRBV7-2,TRBJ2-1,TRBD1,-,TGTGCCAGCAGCCCTGACCGGGACAGCTACAATGAGCAGTTCTTC,CASSPDRDSYNEQFF
14,TRBV27,TRBJ2-3,TRBD2,-,TGTGCCAGCAGACGACTAGCGGGCACAGATACGCAGTATTTT,CASRRLAGTDTQYF
14,TRBV6-5,TRBJ2-3,-,-,TGTGCCAGCAGTTACGAAGAGGGGGCAGATACGCAGTATTTT,CASSYEEGADTQYF
16,TRBV5-1,TRBJ1-5,TRBD1,-,TGCGCCAGCAGCAGAGGGACAGACTATAGCAATCAGCCCCAGCATTTT,CASSRGTDYSNQPQHF
15,TRBV7-9,TRBJ1-1,TRBD1,-,TGTGCCAGCAGCGGATCCGGGACAGCGAACACTGAAGCTTTCTTT,CASSGSGTANTEAFF
19,TRBV12-5,TRBJ2-3,TRBD2,-,TGTGCTAGTGGTTCCTTACCCCCAGGAGCTAGCGGGAGGACAGATACGCAGTATTTT,CASGSLPPGASGRTDTQYF
17,TRBV5-1,TRBJ2-1,TRBD1,-,TGCGCCAGCAGCTTAACCGCCGGGACAGGGGCGAAGAATGAGCAGTTCTTC,CASSLTAGTGAKNEQFF
16,TRBV27,TRBJ1-2,-,-,TGTGCCAGCAGTTTATCGCCCCGGACGGGAATCTATGGCTACACCTTC,CASSLSPRTGIYGYTF
16,TRBV21-1,TRBJ2-2,-,-,TGTGCCAGCAGCAAAGAGGAGGGGTTGAATACCGGGGAGCTGTTTTTT,CASSKEEGLNTGELFF
14,TRBV29-1,TRBJ2-7,TRBD1,-,TGCAGCGTTCTAAGACAGGGTTTTGTCTACGAGCAGTACTTC,CSVLRQGFVYEQYF
14,TRBV19,TRBJ1-1,TRBD1,-,TGTGCCAGTAGTAAGGACAGGGGGCAGACTGAAGCTTTCTTT,CASSKDRGQTEAFF
17,TRBV4-3,TRBJ2-3,TRBD2,-,TGCGCCAGCAGCCTTAGGACTAGCGGGGGGCCCGGAGATACGCAGTATTTT,CASSLRTSGGPGDTQYF
14,TRBV7-3,TRBJ1-1,-,-,TGTGCCAGCAGCCCAAACGGGGGGAACACTGAAGCTTTCTTT,CASSPNGGNTEAFF
14,TRBV7-6,TRBJ2-7,TRBD1,-,TGTGCCAGCAGCTTAGCAGGGGACAGCTACGAGCAGTACTTC,CASSLAGDSYEQYF
13,TRBV6-5,TRBJ1-4,-,-,TGTGCCAGCCGGGGGTTGGCTAATGAAAAACTGTTTTTT,CASRGLANEKLFF
13,TRBV14,TRBJ1-2,TRBD1,-,TGTGCCAGCAGCCCAGGGGGGATCTATGGCTACACCTTC,CASSPGGIYGYTF
14,TRBV27,TRBJ1-5,-,-,TGTGCCAGCAGTTTTTCAGGTGGCAATCAGCCCCAGCATTTT,CASSFSGGNQPQHF
16,TRBV5-1,TRBJ2-2,-,-,TGCGCCAGCAGCTTGGGCGGGACAGTGGGGTCCGGGGAGCTGTTTTTT,CASSLGGTVGSGELFF
15,TRBV5-6,TRBJ1-4,TRBD1,-,TGTGCCAGCAGCCCTGACAGGGGGCGCAGGGAAAAACTGTTTTTT,CASSPDRGRREKLFF
14,TRBV9,TRBJ2-2,TRBD2,-,TGTGCCAGCAGGGGGACTAGCGACACCGGGGAGCTGTTTTTT,CASRGTSDTGELFF
15,TRBV18,TRBJ2-1,TRBD2,once,TGTGCCAGCCCACCCGGACTAGCGGGAGGCGGGGAGCAGTTCTTC,CASPPGLAGGGEQFF
14,TRBV5-4,TRBJ2-3,-,-,TGTGCCAGCAGTCTAGTTAGCTTAACAGATACGCAGTATTTT,CASSLVSLTDTQYF
16,TRBV19,TRBJ2-4,-,-,TGTGCCAGTAGTACCCGGTTGGGGCTAGCCAAAAACATTCAGTACTTC,CASSTRLGLAKNIQYF
15,TRBV7-9,TRBJ2-2,TRBD1,-,TGTGCCAGCAGCCCGGGACAGGGGAACACCGGGGAGCTGTTTTTT,CASSPGQGNTGELFF
16,TRBV21-1,TRBJ2-3,-,-,TGTGCCAGCAGCATGGGACTAGCGACCCACACAGATACGCAGTATTTT,CASSMGLATHTDTQYF
12,TRBV6-5,TRBJ1-1,-,few,TGTGCCAGCAGGGCGGTTGACACTGAAGCTTTCTTT,CASRAVDTEAFF
15,TRBV27,TRBJ1-1,TRBD1,-,TGTGCCAGCAGACAGGGGGGGTTTATGAACACTGAAGCTTTCTTT,CASRQGGFMNTEAFF
14,TRBV30,TRBJ1-2,TRBD1,few,TGTGCCTGGAGTCTAGGGGGCAGGGTCCATGGCTACACCTTC,CAWSLGGRVHGYTF
13,TRBV9,TRBJ1-3,-,-,TGTGCCAGCAGTAGTCTAAGCAGAAACACCATATATTTT,CASSSLSRNTIYF
13,TRBV11-2,TRBJ1-1,TRBD1,-,TGTGCCAGCAGCTGGACAGGGGACACTGAAGCTTTCTTT,CASSWTGDTEAFF
16,TRBV7-7,TRBJ2-2,TRBD2,-,TGTGCCAGCAGCCCCTTTTCGGGGGGGTCCCCCGGGGAGCTGTTTTTT,CASSPFSGGSPGELFF
13,TRBV7-3,TRBJ1-1,-,many,TGTGCCAGCAGCTTAACCCTAAGAAGTGAAGCTTTCTTT,CASSLTLRSEAFF
15,TRBV18,TRBJ1-5,TRBD1,-,TGTGCCAGCTCACGGGGACAGGGCGACAATCAGCCCCAGCATTTT,CASSRGQGDNQPQHF
17,TRBV4-3,TRBJ1-5,-,-,TGCGCCAGCAGCCAAGATGTAAGGACCGTCGGTCGGGGGGCCCAGCATTTT,CASSQDVRTVGRGAQHF
14,TRBV7-2,TRBJ1-6,TRBD1,-,TGTGCCAGCAGCTCACAGGGGGCGAATTCACCCCTCCACTTT,CASSSQGANSPLHF
15,TRBV4-3,TRBJ1-3,-,-,TGCGCCAGCAGCACCTCGGCCGGGAGTGGAAACACCATATATTTT,CASSTSAGSGNTIYF
14,TRBV2,TRBJ2-3,TRBD2,-,TGTGCCAGCTTGAGCGGGGGGCCTGCAGATACGCAGTATTTT,CASLSGGPADTQYF
15,TRBV28,TRBJ1-1,-,-,TGTGCCAGCACCTACCCCAGGGCGGGGGAAACTGAAGCTTTCTTT,CASTYPRAGETEAFF
15,TRBV4-3,TRBJ1-4,-,-,TGCGCCAGCAGCCAAGATTTGGCTAGCTATGAAAAACTGTTTTTT,CASSQDLASYEKLFF
12,TRBV27,TRBJ2-1,TRBD1,-,TGTGCCAGCCGACAGGGATTCAATGAGCAGTTCTTC,CASRQGFNEQFF
14,TRBV9,TRBJ1-6,TRBD1,-,TGTGCCAGCAGCACGACAGGGGTCAATTCACCCCTCCACTTT,CASSTTGVNSPLHF
16,TRBV7-2,TRBJ2-1,TRBD2,-,TGTGCCAGCAGCTCCGGACTAGCGGGAGGGGAGGGTGAGCAGTTCTTC,CASSSGLAGGEGEQFF
16,TRBV7-3,TRBJ2-2,TRBD1,few,TGTGCCAGCAGCCATTGGACAGGGGGGAGCACCGGGGAGCTGTTTTTT,CASSHWTGGSTGELFF
14,TRBV6-5,TRBJ2-5,-,few,TGTGCCAGCAGTTACTCTGGGGGGACGGAGACCCAGTACTTC,CASSYSGGTETQYF
16,TRBV5-1,TRBJ1-2,-,few,TGCGCCAGCAGCTCCTTTGGACAGAAACCCAACTATGGCTACACCTTC,CASSSFGQKPNYGYTF
15,TRBV12-2,TRBJ2-5,-,-,TGTGCAAGTCGCTTCCAGACAGGGGGCTTGGAGACCCAGTACTTC,CASRFQTGGLETQYF
12,TRBV9,TRBJ2-7,-,-,TGTGCCAGCAGTGACGACAGCTACGAGCAGTACTTC,CASSDDSYEQYF
13,TRBV27,TRBJ1-2,-,-,TGTGCCAGCAGCAGGACAGCGGTGGATGGCTACACCTTC,CASSRTAVDGYTF
14,TRBV5-1,TRBJ1-1,-,-,TGCGCCAGCAGCTCCCAGGGGCTGGGCACTGAAGCTTTCTTT,CASSSQGLGTEAFF